The clone carrying this TCR beta chain was counted only a few times. Its antigen is undetermined. These data come from a study of T cells in localized non-small cell lung cancer. Study-wide results and caveats: Highest T cell clonality was seen in uninvolved adjacent lung, surpassing that measured in tumor.

Losses at the gene ends were 3 bases for V and 5 bases for J; bases not matched to a gene: 1. Germline loops: CDR1 SGHTA, CDR2 FQGNSA. This CDR3 region has 13 residues. TCRdb's table, derived via immunoSEQ multiplex PCR, lists solely in-frame clones and lacks some. The table records 15,000 to 20,000 clones, 85% to 90% of them present only once. The chain carries TRBV7-2 and TRBJ1-5, with TRBD1 matching 7 bases. The specimen was peripheral blood mononuclear cells, collected before any cancer treatment. The clonotype originates from a woman aged 40-75 years with stage III lung adenocarcinoma. The CDR3, as DNA: TGTGCCAGCAGCTTTGACAGGGATCAGCCCCAGCATTTT. As protein: CASSFDRDQPQHF. The variable domain in full, with the rest retrieved from reference TRBV7-2 and TRBJ1-5, is GAGVSQSPSNKVTEKGKDVELRCDPISGHTALYWYRQSLGQGLEFLIYFQGNSAPDKSGLPSDRFSAERTGGSVSTLTIQRTQQEDSAVYLCASSFDRDQPQHFGDGTRLSIL.